Below, one T cell receptor beta chain is given with its context. Its antigen is currently not known. No base quality information exists; no much larger clone differs at one position. This record belongs to a study of T cell responses to AZD1222 COVID-19 vaccine (dated by TCRdb to the early 2020s). With regard to the full study: TCR sequencing covered approximately 230 trial participants: nearly 210 given two doses of AZD1222 and about 26 given two doses of MenACWY control vaccine. Trial participants were enrolled into age subgroups of 18-55, 56-69 and 70-plus years, which contained approximately 150, 30 and 60 TCR-sequenced participants, respectively.

The sample's time point label, in plain terms: about 28 days (+/-7) after the second vaccine dose. The treatment or condition label here, explained by the study, means: meningococcal conjugate vaccine given as trial control. The vaccinee samples were drawn from two UK trials, COV001 and COV002, one of which was a single-blind randomized controlled phase 2/3 trial testing AZD1222 (ChAdOx1 nCoV-19) in healthy adults. Trial participant PBMC samples were collected at day 0 and day 28 after the second dose for TCRbeta chain sequencing. Study-level results and caveats: The 56-69-year group was small, and its depth increase did not reach significance, likely because of low power. Spike-specific TCR breadth and depth rose significantly after two AZD1222 doses compared with day 0 and with MenACWY recipients. Only five to seven AZD1222 recipients were SARS-CoV-2 seropositive at baseline, limiting conclusions about previously exposed vaccinees. Participants were mostly white British, with more females than males. The authors suggested clonal diversity may have been underestimated. The vaccine-associated CD4 TCRs covered the entire spike protein, and the dominant responses fell in regions 160-218 and 743-854. Because no day 14 peak-response samples were available, repertoires were characterized only after the peak T cell response. Nearly half of unique spike-specific TCRs reportedly recognized epitopes outside regions mutated in the B.1.351 and B.1.1.7 variants.

The CDR3 regions of human TCRbeta chains were analyzed by immunosequencing. Regarding the original processing steps: TCRs in the repertoires were matched against a reference library of SARS-CoV-2-specific TCRs that had been generated with the MIRA antigen-specificity platform. Breadth meant the fraction of unique TCRs that were SARS-CoV-2-associated, whereas depth meant the fraction of total T cells that were SARS-CoV-2-associated. Using the MIRA data, each spike-specific TCR was mapped to the spike region that the TCR reacts to and placed in a CD4 or CD8 class. Log10-transformed breadth and depth values were compared by one-way ANOVA with Sidak's multiple comparisons tests. In its TCRdb copy, this immuneACCESS table keeps in-frame sequences only and misses some clones. Where compared with another copy, unresolved V genes explain less than half of these, and the others have no known cause. V and J calls and clone size are copied from that table; D and trimming were computed from the DNA. The table for this sample lists 120,000 to 150,000 clones; about 90% of them were counted only once. The top ten hold around 7.6% of the sample.

Trimmed from V: 0 bases; trimmed from J: 4 bases; junction bases lacking a gene match: 9. The CDR1 and CDR2 encoded by the germline V gene are LGHNA and YNFKEQ. The CDR3, cysteine through phenylalanine, is 18 amino acids long. CDR3 DNA is the only sequence kept; it has 54 bases, read in frame from the first base. The chain joins TRBV4-2 to TRBJ2-1, with 10 bases matching TRBD2. The specimen was peripheral blood, collected 28 days after the second dose of the MenACWY control vaccine. This clonotype originated in an adult who received the MenACWY meningococcal vaccine as a control. The DNA is as follows: TGTGCCAGCAGCCAAGATCGGGACGGGACTAGCGCGTACAATGAGCAGTTCTTC. This translates into CASSQDRDGTSAYNEQFF.